This T cell receptor beta chain was profiled in a study of PD-1 blockade in classical Hodgkin lymphoma. Noted time point: cycle 4 day 1 (C4D1), after five to seven weeks of nivolumab. Every patient was affected by relapse after autologous stem cell transplantation, while exposure to brentuximab vedotin was not uniform. Patients reached a best response of complete response, partial response or progressive disease. Study results and limitations: Individuals initiating nivolumab under 1 year after ASCT were excluded. Baseline diversity was lower in partial responders and progressors than complete responders. Lower baseline TCR diversity was reported for newly diagnosed patients than for healthy donors.

Comments on this clone: Its antigen is not identified.

Measured with immunoSEQ multiplex PCR; TCRdb has only the in-frame clones, and not every one. Among tens of thousands of clones listed, approximately 78% were seen once. V was clipped by 0 bases and J by 0 bases; unmatched bases: 2. This CDR3 contains 16 residues. Germline-derived CDR1 and CDR2 are SGDLS and YYNGEE. This clonotype originated in a human donor with classical Hodgkin lymphoma. This specimen was peripheral blood mononuclear cells (PBMCs), taken before the fourth cycle of nivolumab. The chain has TRBV9 and TRBJ2-2; 7 nucleotides agree with TRBD2. CDR3 nucleotides: TGTGCCAGCAGCGTAGCGAGCGGGGCGAACACCGGGGAGCTGTTTTTT. Protein sequence: CASSVASGANTGELFF.